The T cell receptor beta chain under discussion was sequenced for a study of metastatic and nonmetastatic thyroid tumors. As for the study in general: Repertoires of blood and of tissue (tumor or nodule) from malignant and benign thyroid patients were compared. Study-wide points: Benign nodules were reported to have significantly lower TCR beta diversity than malignant thyroid tumors, in blood and tumor.

This CDR3 is built from 14 residues. After removal of 9 bases from V and 3 bases from J, the junction contained 7 bases not matched to a gene. Germline CDR1 reads SNHLY; CDR2 reads FYNNEI. Source study methods: The study took CDR3 differences across clinicopathological groups and made a distant-metastasis classifier for papillary thyroid cancer from them. TCRdb reprocessed the PCR reads via MiXCR. TCRdb's processing, not the authors' own work, is the source of the V and J calls. The sample has 40,000 or so clones, roughly a fifth seen once. This clone was counted between two and nine times. Its specificity is unknown. Thyroid surgery had not been preceded by any treatment in any patient.

The chain recombines TRBV2 with TRBJ2-1, with 8 positions matching TRBD1. Sample: blood. This clonotype originated in a female donor with papillary thyroid cancer or a benign thyroid nodule (not recorded which). Some clones in this sample may be carry-over from other donors' samples. The CDR3 sequence is CASTADRVYNEQFF. The CDR3, as DNA: TGTGCCAGTACGGCGGACAGGGTCTACAATGAGCAGTTCTTC.